This T cell receptor (beta chain) was sequenced during a study of blood T cells in healthy people across ages (dated by TCRdb to the mid-2010s). In the study overall: In model experiments, template switching captured roughly one uniquely barcoded TCR beta cDNA molecule for every two T cells. The study measured age-related changes in TCR beta repertoire diversity using deep sequencing normalized with unique cDNA molecular identifiers. The donors were divided into four age groups: young (average roughly 15 years), middle-aged (under 40), aged (approximately 62) and long-lived (about 79). Donors of different ages were randomly distributed across sequencing lanes to avoid experimental bias. For two donors (one aged 18 to 30 and one aged 80 or older), the study analyzed two additional independent replicas of 1 million unique cDNA reads from the same blood draw.

Note on this clonotype: The clone's antigen remains unknown. No quality values exist for individual bases; no much larger clone is one base distant.

The V end gives up 8 bases and the J end 3 bases, leaving 7 bases in the junction not matched to a gene. The CDR3, from cysteine to phenylalanine, totals 15 residues. Only CDR3 DNA remains: 45 bases, in frame from the first base. CDR1 and CDR2 (KGHSH, LQKENI) derive from the germline V gene. To prepare the library, 5' RACE was applied. The second PCR ran for roughly 7 to 11 cycles and used a J-beta primer mix along with a sample-barcoded 5' primer. Each TCR beta cDNA molecule received a unique molecular identifier from a template-switch 5' adaptor carrying 12 random nucleotides. Each sample yielded at least 2.5 million CDR3-containing paired-end reads. First-strand cDNA was synthesized from all RNA with the Mint cDNA synthesis kit, primed by a TRBC-specific oligonucleotide. Following uracil-DNA glycosylase treatment, all cDNA underwent a first 18-cycle PCR with the universal primers M1SS and BC2_uni_R. The paper's data handling went like this. For normalization, 1 million high-quality reads were randomly selected from each sample, with every read carrying a distinct molecular identifier. Instead of being binned into consensus sequences, reads that shared molecular identifiers were thrown out. CDR3 identification, clonotype clustering and error correction used MiTCR with a Q25 quality threshold and the strictest error-elimination algorithm. A nonparametric unseen species model with Euler transformation was used to estimate a lower bound on total TCR beta diversity. Using fastp trimming at Q25 and MiXCR clonotype assembly, TCRdb reanalyzed the public sequencing data and kept in-frame beta chains. Entries are consolidated by CDR3 protein sequence, retaining the most common genes and DNA. The V and J calls were not made by the authors but by TCRdb's processing. Within this sample are approximately 2,000,000 distinct CDR3 sequences, with roughly two fifths of them counted one time only. The ten largest clonotypes hold 20% to 25% of the sample.

What the authors observed across the whole study: Observed TCR beta diversity correlated strongly with the percentage of naive T cells measured by flow cytometry. The long-lived group showed more naive CD4+ T cells, fewer expanded clones and increased TCR diversity than the aged group, suggesting age selection. Because donor CMV infection status was unknown, age-related changes in expanded clonotypes were potentially confounded. Estimates of total diversity based on one million sequenced T cells were regarded as lower bounds and as underestimates. Observed TCR beta diversity per million T cells fell roughly linearly with age, and a significant reduction was already apparent by age approximately 40. Bulk unsorted PBMC profiling prevented conclusive comparison of naive and antigen-experienced compartments.

Donors were a few dozen systemically healthy Caucasian individuals from Russia aged roughly 6 to 90 years. About 10 milliliters of peripheral blood were drawn from each donor into EDTA-treated Vacutainer tubes. PBMCs were isolated by Ficoll-Paque density-gradient centrifugation, with at least 6.5 million obtained per sample. Total RNA was extracted from PBMCs with Trizol reagent, with at least 5.5 micrograms obtained per sample. The percentages of naive CD45RAhigh/CD27high T cells were determined by flow cytometry on a PBMC aliquot from every donor. The chain uses TRBV18 and TRBJ2-1, with 10 bases aligning to TRBD1. The receptor comes from a human donor in good health. The sample was blood. At the DNA level, the sequence is TGTGCCAGCCCATCCGGGACAGGGGACTACAATGAGCAGTTCTTC. It translates to CASPSGTGDYNEQFF.